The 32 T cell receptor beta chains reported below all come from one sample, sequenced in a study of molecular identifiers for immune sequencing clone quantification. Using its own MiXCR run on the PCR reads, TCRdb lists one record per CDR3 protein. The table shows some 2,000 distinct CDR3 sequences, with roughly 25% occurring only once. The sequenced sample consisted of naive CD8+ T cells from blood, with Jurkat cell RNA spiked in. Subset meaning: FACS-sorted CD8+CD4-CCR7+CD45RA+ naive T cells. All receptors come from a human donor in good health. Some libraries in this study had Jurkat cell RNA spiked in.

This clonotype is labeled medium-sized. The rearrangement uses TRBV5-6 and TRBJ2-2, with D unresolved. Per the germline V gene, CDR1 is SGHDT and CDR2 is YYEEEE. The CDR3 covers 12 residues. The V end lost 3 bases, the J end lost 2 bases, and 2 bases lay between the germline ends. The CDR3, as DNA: TGTGCCAGCAGCTCTAACACCGGGGAGCTGTTTTTT. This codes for CASSSNTGELFF.

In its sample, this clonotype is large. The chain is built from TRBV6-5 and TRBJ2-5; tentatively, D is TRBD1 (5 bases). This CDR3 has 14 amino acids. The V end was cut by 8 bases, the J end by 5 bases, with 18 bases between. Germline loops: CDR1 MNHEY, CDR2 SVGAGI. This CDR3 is CASASLPGLETQYF. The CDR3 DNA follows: TGTGCCAGCGCCTCATTGCCAGGGCTTGAGACCCAGTACTTC.

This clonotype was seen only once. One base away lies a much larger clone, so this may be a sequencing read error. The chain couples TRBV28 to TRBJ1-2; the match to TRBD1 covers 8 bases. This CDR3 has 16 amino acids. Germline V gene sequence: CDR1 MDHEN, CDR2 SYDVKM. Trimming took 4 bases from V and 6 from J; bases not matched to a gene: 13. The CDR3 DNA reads TGTGCCAGCAGTTCACGGACAGGGAGCGGGGCCAATGGCTACACCTTC. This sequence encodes CASSSRTGSGANGYTF.

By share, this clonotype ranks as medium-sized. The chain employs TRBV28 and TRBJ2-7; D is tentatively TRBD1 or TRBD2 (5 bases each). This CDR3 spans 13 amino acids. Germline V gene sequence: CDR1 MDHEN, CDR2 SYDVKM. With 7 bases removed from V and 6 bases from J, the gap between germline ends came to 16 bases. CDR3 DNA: TGTGCCAGCAAATGGGCCGGGGCGAGCGAGCAGTACTTC. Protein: CASKWAGASEQYF.

CDR3 nucleotide sequence: TGCAGCGCTGCAGGACTGTCCCCGAACACCGGGGAGCTGTTTTTT. It yields the protein CSAAGLSPNTGELFF. V usage is TRBV29-1 and J usage is TRBJ2-2; maybe TRBD2 (5 bases). This CDR3 has 15 amino acids. Germline CDR1 is SQVTM and CDR2 is ANQGSEA. V lost 7 bases and J lost 0, with 15 bases in between.

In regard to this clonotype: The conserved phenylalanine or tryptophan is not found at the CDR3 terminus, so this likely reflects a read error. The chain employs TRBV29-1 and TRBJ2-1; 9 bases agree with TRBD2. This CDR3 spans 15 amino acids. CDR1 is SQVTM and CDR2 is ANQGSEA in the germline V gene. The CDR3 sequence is CSVVPTSGVYNGQFS. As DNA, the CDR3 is TGCAGCGTCGTACCGACTAGCGGAGTTTACAATGGGCAGTTCTCC.

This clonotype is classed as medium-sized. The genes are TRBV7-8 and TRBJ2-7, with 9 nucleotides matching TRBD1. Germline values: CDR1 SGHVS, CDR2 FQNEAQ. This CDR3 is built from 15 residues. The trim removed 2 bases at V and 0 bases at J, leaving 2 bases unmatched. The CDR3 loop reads CASSLLGQGSYEQYF. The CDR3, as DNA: TGTGCCAGCAGCTTATTGGGACAGGGCTCCTACGAGCAGTACTTC.

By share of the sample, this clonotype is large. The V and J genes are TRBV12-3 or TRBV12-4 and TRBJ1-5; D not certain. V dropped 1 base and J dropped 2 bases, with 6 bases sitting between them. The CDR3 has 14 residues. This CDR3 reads CASSLVFGNQPQHF. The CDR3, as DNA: TGTGCCAGCAGTTTAGTCTTCGGCAATCAGCCCCAGCATTTT.

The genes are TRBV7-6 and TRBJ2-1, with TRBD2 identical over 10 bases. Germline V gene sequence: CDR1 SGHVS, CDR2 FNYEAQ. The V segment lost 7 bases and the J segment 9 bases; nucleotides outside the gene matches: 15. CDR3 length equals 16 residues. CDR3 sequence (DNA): TGTGCCAGCACCACGTTTCGGCTAGCGGGAGTTGGTGAGCAGTTCTTC. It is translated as CASTTFRLAGVGEQFF.

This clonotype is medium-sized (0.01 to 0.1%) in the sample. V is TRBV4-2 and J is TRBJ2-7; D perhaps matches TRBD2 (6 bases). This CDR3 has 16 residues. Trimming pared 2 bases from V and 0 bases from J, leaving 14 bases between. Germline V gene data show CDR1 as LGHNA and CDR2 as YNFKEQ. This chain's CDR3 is CASSQLFSGSSYEQYF. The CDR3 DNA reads TGTGCCAGCAGCCAACTTTTTAGCGGAAGCTCCTACGAGCAGTACTTC.

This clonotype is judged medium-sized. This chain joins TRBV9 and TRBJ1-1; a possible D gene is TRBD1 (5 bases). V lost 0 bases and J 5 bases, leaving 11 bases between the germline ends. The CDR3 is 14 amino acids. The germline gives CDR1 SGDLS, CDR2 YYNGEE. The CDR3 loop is CASSVDGARTEAFF. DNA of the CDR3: TGTGCCAGCAGCGTAGACGGGGCCAGGACTGAAGCTTTCTTT.

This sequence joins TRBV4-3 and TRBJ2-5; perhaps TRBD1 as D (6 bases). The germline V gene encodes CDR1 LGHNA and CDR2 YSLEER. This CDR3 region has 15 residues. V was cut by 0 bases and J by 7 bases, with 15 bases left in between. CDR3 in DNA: TGCGCCAGCAGCCAAGATGGACCAGGGGTCGGGACCCAGTACTTC. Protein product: CASSQDGPGVGTQYF.

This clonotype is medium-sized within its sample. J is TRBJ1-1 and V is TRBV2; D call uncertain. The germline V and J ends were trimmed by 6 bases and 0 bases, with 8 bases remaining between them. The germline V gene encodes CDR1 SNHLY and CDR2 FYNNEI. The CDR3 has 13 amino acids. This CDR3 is CASRQTMNTEAFF. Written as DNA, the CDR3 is TGTGCCAGCAGGCAGACTATGAACACTGAAGCTTTCTTT.

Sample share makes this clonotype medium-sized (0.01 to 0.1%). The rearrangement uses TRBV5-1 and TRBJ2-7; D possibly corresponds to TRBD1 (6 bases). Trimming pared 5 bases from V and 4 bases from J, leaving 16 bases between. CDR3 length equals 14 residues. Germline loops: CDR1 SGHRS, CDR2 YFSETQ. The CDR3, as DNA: TGCGCCAGCAGTCCTACAGGGCCTCCGTACGAGCAGTACTTC. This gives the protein CASSPTGPPYEQYF. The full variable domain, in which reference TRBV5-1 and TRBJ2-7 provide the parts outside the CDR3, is KAGVTQTPRYLIKTRGQQVTLSCSPISGHRSVSWYQQTPGQGLQFLFEYFSETQRNKGNFPGRFSGRQFSNSRSEMNVSTLELGDSALYLCASSPTGPPYEQYFGPGTRLTVT.

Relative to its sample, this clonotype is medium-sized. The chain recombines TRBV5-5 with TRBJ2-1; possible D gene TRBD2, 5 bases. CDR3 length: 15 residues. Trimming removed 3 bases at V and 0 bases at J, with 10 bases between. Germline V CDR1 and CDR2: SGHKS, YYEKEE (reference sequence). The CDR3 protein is CASSSGLHSYNEQFF. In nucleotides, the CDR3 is TGTGCCAGCAGCTCCGGACTGCACTCCTACAATGAGCAGTTCTTC.

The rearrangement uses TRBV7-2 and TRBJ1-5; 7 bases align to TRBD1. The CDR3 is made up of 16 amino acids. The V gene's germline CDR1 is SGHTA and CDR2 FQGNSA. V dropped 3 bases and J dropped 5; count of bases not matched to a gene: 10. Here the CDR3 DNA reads TGTGCCAGCAGCTTCTGGACAGGCCAAACCCATCAGCCCCAGCATTTT. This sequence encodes CASSFWTGQTHQPQHF.

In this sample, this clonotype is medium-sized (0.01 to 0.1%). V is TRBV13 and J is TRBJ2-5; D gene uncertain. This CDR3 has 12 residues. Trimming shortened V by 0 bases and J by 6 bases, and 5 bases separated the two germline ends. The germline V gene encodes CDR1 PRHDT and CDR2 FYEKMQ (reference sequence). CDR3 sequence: CASSLGGQTQYF. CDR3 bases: TGTGCCAGCAGCTTAGGGGGCCAGACCCAGTACTTC.

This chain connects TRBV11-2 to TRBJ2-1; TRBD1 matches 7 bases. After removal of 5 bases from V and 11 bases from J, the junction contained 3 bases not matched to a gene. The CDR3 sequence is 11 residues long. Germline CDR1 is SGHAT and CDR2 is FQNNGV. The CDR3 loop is CASSQDRQQFF. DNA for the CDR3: TGTGCCAGCAGCCAGGACAGGCAGCAGTTCTTC.

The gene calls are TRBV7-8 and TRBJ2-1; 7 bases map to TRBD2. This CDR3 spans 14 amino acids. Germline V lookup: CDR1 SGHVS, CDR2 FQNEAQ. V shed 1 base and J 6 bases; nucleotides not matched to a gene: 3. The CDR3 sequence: CASSLGRLANEQFF. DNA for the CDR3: TGTGCCAGCAGCTTAGGCCGACTAGCCAATGAGCAGTTCTTC.

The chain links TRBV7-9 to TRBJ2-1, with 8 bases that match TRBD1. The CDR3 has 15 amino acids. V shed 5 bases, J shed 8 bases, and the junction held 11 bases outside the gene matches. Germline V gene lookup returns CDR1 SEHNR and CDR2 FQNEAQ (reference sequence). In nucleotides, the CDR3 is TGTGCCAGCAGCACCCTCCGGACAGGGTTTTATGAGCAGTTCTTC. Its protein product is CASSTLRTGFYEQFF.

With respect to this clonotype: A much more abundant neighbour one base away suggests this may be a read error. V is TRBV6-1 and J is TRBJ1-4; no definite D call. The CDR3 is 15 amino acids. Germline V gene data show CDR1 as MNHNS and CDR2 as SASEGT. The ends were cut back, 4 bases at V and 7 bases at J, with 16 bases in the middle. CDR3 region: CASSGVEPGGEKLFF. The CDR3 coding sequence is TGTGCCAGCAGTGGAGTCGAGCCGGGCGGTGAAAAACTGTTTTTT.

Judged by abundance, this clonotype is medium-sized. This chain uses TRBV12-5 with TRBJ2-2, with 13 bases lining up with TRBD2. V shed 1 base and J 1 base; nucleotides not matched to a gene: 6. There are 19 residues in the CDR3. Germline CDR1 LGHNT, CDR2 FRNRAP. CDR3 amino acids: CASGLETSGREGNTGELFF. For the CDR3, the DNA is TGTGCTAGTGGTTTGGAAACTAGCGGGAGGGAGGGGAACACCGGGGAGCTGTTTTTT.

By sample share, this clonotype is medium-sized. The CDR3: CASSLPPDLGDTQYF. For the CDR3, the DNA is TGTGCCAGCAGTCTTCCCCCCGATCTCGGGGATACGCAGTATTTT. The chain is built from TRBV28 and TRBJ2-3; D uncertain. Looked up from germline, CDR1 is MDHEN and CDR2 is SYDVKM. Trimming took 5 bases from V and 6 from J, leaving 18 bases between them. This CDR3 spans 15 amino acids.

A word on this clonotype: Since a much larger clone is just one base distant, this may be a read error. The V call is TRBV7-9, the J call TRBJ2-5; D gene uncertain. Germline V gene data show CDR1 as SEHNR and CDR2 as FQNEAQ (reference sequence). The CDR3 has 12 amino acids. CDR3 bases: TGTGCCAACAGCTGGGGACAAGAGACCCAGTACTTC. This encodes CANSWGQETQYF.

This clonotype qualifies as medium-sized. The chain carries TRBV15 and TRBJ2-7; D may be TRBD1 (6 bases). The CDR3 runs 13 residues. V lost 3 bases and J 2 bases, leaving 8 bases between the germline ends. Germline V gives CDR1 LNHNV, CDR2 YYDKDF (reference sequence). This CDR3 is CATSSGQTYEQYF. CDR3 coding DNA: TGTGCCACCAGCAGCGGACAGACCTACGAGCAGTACTTC.

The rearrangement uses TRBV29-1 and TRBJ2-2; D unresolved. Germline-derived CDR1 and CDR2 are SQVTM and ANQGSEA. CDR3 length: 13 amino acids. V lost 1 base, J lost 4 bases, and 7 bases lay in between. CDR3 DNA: TGCAGCGTTGAAGGGGAACTCACCGGGGAGCTGTTTTTT. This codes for CSVEGELTGELFF.

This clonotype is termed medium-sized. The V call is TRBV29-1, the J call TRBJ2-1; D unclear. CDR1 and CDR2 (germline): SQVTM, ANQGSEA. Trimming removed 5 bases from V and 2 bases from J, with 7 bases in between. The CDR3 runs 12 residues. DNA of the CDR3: TGCAGCGTTCATGGGGCCTACAATGAGCAGTTCTTC. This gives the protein CSVHGAYNEQFF.

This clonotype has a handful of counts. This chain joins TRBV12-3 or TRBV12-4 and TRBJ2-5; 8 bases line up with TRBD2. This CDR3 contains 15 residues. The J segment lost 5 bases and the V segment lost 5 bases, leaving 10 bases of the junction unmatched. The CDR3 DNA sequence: TGTGCCAGCAGTGGGCTTAGCGGGATTAGGGAGACCCAGTACTTC. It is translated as CASSGLSGIRETQYF.

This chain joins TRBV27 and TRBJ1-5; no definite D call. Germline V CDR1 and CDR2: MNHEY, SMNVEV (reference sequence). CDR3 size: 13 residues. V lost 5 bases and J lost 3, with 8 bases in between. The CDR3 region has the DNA TGTGCCAGCAGTCCGAGTTACAATCAGCCCCAGCATTTT. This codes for CASSPSYNQPQHF.

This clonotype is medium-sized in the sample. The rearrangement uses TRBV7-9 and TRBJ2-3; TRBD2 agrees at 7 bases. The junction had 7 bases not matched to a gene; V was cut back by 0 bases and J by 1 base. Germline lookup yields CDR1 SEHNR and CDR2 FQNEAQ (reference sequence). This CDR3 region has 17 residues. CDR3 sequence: CASSLAPPSGRTDTQYF. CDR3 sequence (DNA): TGTGCCAGCAGCTTAGCTCCACCTAGCGGCCGCACAGATACGCAGTATTTT.

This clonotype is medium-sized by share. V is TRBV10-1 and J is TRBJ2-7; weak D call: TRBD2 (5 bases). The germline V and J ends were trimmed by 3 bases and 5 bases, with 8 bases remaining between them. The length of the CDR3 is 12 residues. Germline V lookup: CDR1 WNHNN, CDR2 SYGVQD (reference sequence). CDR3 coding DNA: TGCGCCAGCAGTGAATCGGGGAACGAGCAGTACTTC. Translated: CASSESGNEQYF.

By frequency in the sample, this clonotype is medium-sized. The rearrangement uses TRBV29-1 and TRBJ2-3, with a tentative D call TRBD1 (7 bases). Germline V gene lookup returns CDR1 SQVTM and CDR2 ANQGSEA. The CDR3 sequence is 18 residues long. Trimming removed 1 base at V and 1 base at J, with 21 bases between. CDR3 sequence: CSVEGRQGLGSGTDTQYF. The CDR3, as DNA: TGCAGCGTTGAAGGACGACAGGGACTCGGGAGCGGCACAGATACGCAGTATTTT.